This TCR beta chain stems from a study of shared clonotypes between healthy human individuals. From germline, CDR1 is SGHAT and CDR2 FQNNGV. The CDR3 has 15 residues. Between the trimmed V and J ends, which lost 4 bases and 0 bases, there was a span of 10 bases. Profiled with immunoSEQ multiplex PCR; TCRdb holds only in-frame clones, not every one. Here the sample spans hundreds of thousands of clones, 97% being singletons. This clonotype was obtained from a woman in her twenties or thirties in good health. The rearrangement links TRBV11-2 to TRBJ1-3; D remains ambiguous. The sample taken for sequencing was naive CD4+ T cells sorted from blood. As for subset: CD45RA+ positively selected. The DNA of the CDR3 is TGTGCCAGCAGCTCCCGGACCGACTCTGGAAACACCATATATTTT. It specifies CASSSRTDSGNTIYF.